The source of this TCR beta chain is a study of CD8+ T cells in alopecia areata. Whole-study findings and limits: Persistence in scalp and blood during tofacitinib was observed for many expanded lesional clones.

Treatment denoted: oral pan-JAK inhibitor, 5-10 mg twice daily. This CDR3 has 13 residues. Germline V gene sequence: CDR1 GTSNPN, CDR2 SVGIG (reference sequence). V was cut by 2 bases and J by 0 bases, with 7 bases left in between. Reverse transcription of extracted RNA yielded cDNA, which provided the sequencing template. Profiled with immunoSEQ multiplex PCR; TCRdb holds only in-frame clones, not every one. The sample shows about 160,000 clones, just over 65% of them seen only once. Concerning this clone itself: Its matching antigen is unknown. The sample has other DNA sequences that encode this CDR3 too.

This clonotype was sampled from a human donor with alopecia areata. V and J are TRBV30 and TRBJ1-1; no firm D call. This specimen was CD4+ T cells sorted from blood, taken at week 4, from a patient treated with tofacitinib. The CDR3 DNA reads as TGTGCCTGGAGTACCGGACTGAACACTGAAGCTTTCTTT. It is translated as CAWSTGLNTEAFF.